This T cell receptor (beta chain) was captured in a study of memory CD4+ T cells and cytomegalovirus serostatus. General study points: CD4+ memory repertoires contained about two fifths of the 164 reported CMV TCRbeta sequences.

V was pared by 8 bases and J by 6 bases, with 4 bases of the junction left unmatched. Germline loops: CDR1 SGHTA, CDR2 FQGNSA. This CDR3 is 12 amino acids long. As concerns this clone: Its antigen is still unknown.

Single viable CD3+CD4+CD8-CD45RO+ cells were sorted as the memory CD4+ T cells. CMV serostatus came from serum IgG against pp150, pp28, p38, p52. Generated by immunoSEQ multiplex PCR, the TCRdb table keeps only in-frame clones and is missing some. The data hold 50,000 or so clones, with around 83% observed a single time. Input material: memory CD4+ T cells from blood. The TCR was taken from an adult in good health and CMV-seropositive. This chain connects TRBV7-2 to TRBJ2-7; 10 bases align to TRBD1. CDR3 protein: CASETGGGEQYF. The CDR3 DNA follows: TGTGCCAGCGAGACAGGGGGCGGCGAGCAGTACTTC.